One T cell receptor (beta chain) is described in this entry. The data were taken from a study of blood T cell repertoires in COVID-19. Overall study: Samples taken during acute and convalescent COVID-19 were collected in the United States, Italy and Spain. Sample material is recorded as cDNA or gDNA derived from T cells, B-cell-depleted T cells, or PBMCs.

V was cut by 8 bases and J by 0 bases, with 10 bases left in between. Germline values: CDR1 MNHEY, CDR2 SVGAGI. This CDR3 spans 13 amino acids. Only in-frame clones appear in the TCRdb table, and some are missing; sequencing was by immunoSEQ multiplex PCR. The table lists approximately 500,000 clones, 70% to 90% of them singletons, with roughly 7.3% in the top ten. Seattle enrolled patients during active infection and tracked them longitudinally. The chain is built from TRBV6-5 and TRBJ1-1; TRBD1 might be the D (5 bases). The TCR comes from a woman aged 45-59 years with COVID-19, enrolled during active disease. Sequences were obtained from peripheral blood. The CDR3 nucleotides read TGTGCCAGCGGCCAGGGCGTGAACACTGAAGCTTTCTTT. As protein: CASGQGVNTEAFF.